What follows is one T cell receptor (beta chain) and its context. V lost 5 bases, J lost 2 bases, and 13 bases lay in between. Germline CDR1 is SGHVS and CDR2 is FNYEAQ. The CDR3 has 14 amino acids. As processed by the authors: Amplified reference gene primers provided the basis for estimating nucleated cell counts. Using immunoSEQ multiplex PCR, the repertoire was profiled, and TCRdb retains in-frame clones only, with some absent. V and J calls and clone size are as listed in that table; D and trimming were resolved from the DNA. The table records approximately 120,000 clones, around four fifths of them present only once. This sample was taken from a study of blood T cell repertoires in COVID-19. Study summary: Both acute and convalescent COVID-19 samples were obtained from the United States, Italy and Spain. The analysed material was cDNA or gDNA that came from T cells, B-cell-depleted T cells, or PBMCs.

Sequencing was done on a sample of peripheral blood. This clonotype was obtained from a human donor in a cohort sampled during active COVID-19. The V call is TRBV7-6, the J call TRBJ2-7, with D possibly TRBD1 on 6 matching bases. CDR3 coding DNA: TGTGCCAGCAGCCCAGGGGCAGGTACCTACGAGCAGTACTTC. Amino acids: CASSPGAGTYEQYF.